These 4 T cell receptor beta chains were all obtained from the same sample, sequenced in a study of T cells after yellow fever vaccination. TCRdb passed the 5' RACE reads through MiXCR, listing each CDR3 protein once. This sample has hundreds of thousands of distinct CDR3 sequences, with 13% found just once. The starting material was PBMCs, obtained on the day of the yellow fever booster vaccination. These TCRs come from a man aged 25-45 years who received the YFV17D yellow fever vaccine.

V usage is TRBV7-9 and J usage is TRBJ2-7, with TRBD2 matching over 7 bases. V lost 4 bases and J lost 6; bases outside the gene matches: 18. CDR1 is SEHNR, CDR2 FQNEAQ, per germline (reference sequence). The CDR3 covers 17 residues. CDR3 nucleotide sequence: TGTGCCAGCAGCTCCGTGACTAGCTCAATTGGGACCGGCGAGCAGTACTTC. Translating it yields CASSSVTSSIGTGEQYF.

The chain is built from TRBV20-1 and TRBJ2-3, with 8 bases fitting TRBD1. The CDR3 is 17 residues long. Germline CDR1 reads DFQATT; CDR2 reads SNEGSKA (reference sequence). The ends lost 2 bases at V and 3 bases at J; junction bases unmatched: 13. The CDR3 nucleotides read TGCAGTGCTAGATCTCTTTCCCGGGACAGGCGGACAGATACGCAGTATTTT. This sequence encodes CSARSLSRDRRTDTQYF.

This clonotype was found a few times. The chain carries TRBV6-2 or TRBV6-3 and TRBJ1-2; D unclear. The V end was cut by 7 bases, the J end by 2 bases, with 8 bases between. The CDR3 is made up of 12 amino acids. The germline V gene encodes CDR1 MNHEY and CDR2 SVGEGT. The CDR3: CASNDGNYGYTF. In DNA, the CDR3 is TGTGCCAGCAACGACGGGAACTATGGCTACACCTTC.

This clonotype was observed a handful of times. V gene TRBV12-3 or TRBV12-4 combines with J gene TRBJ1-2; 8 positions agree with TRBD1. The CDR3 runs to 14 residues. Trimming cost V 1 base and J 8 bases; bases outside gene matches: 6. The CDR3 DNA sequence: TGTGCCAGCAGTTTAGGTCAGGGGGCGCCCGGCTACACCTTC. Translating it yields CASSLGQGAPGYTF.